A single TCR beta chain is shown here with its context. Its antigen is unidentified. The data stem from a study of radiation and T cells in renal cell carcinoma. Overall study findings and caveats: From baseline, blood top tumor clonotypes peaked at 2 weeks post-radiation.

CDR3 size: 17 residues. Germline V gives CDR1 SGHAT, CDR2 FQNNGV. The ends were cut back, 5 bases at V and 3 bases at J, with 19 bases in the middle. Time point denoted: blood 2 weeks post-SBRT. Treatment meaning: 15 Gy SBRT to primary tumor, nephrectomy 4 weeks later. Sequenced by immunoSEQ multiplex PCR; TCRdb stores in-frame clones only, minus some. The sample contains about 130,000 clones, more than 75% of which appear only once. Sequences were derived from blood, sampled from a patient whose treatment included radiotherapy and nephrectomy. The sequence was obtained from a woman aged 70-85 years with renal cell carcinoma. This chain connects TRBV11-2 to TRBJ1-4; D perhaps matches TRBD1 (5 bases). CDR3 loop: CASSQVGGGTANEKLFF. The CDR3 DNA reads as TGTGCCAGCAGCCAGGTTGGGGGAGGCACGGCTAATGAAAAACTGTTTTTT. Combining the CDR3 with reference TRBV11-2 and TRBJ1-4 gives the whole variable domain EAGVAQSPRYKIIEKRQSVAFWCNPISGHATLYWYQQILGQGPKLLIQFQNNGVVDDSQLPKDRFSAERLKGVDSTLKIQPAKLEDSAVYLCASSQVGGGTANEKLFFGSGTQLSVL.